The rows below give T cell receptor beta chains drawn from one sample of a study of blood T cell repertoires in COVID-19. TCRdb's copy holds only in-frame clones and misses some; the assay was immunoSEQ multiplex PCR. The table has approximately 270,000 clones, about nine tenths seen once. The sequencing sample was made of PBMCs or T cells enriched from blood (not recorded which). All receptors come from a man aged 35 to 55 who had recovered from COVID-19. Both conserved end residues are part of each CDR3. Each record gives: J gene, V gene, clone size, D gene, CDR3 DNA, CDR3 protein. D genes are given only for firm matches. Clone size, where shown, is once, few, many, or a class for clones that have expanded.

j_call: TRBJ1-5; v_call: TRBV27; clone_size: NA; d_call: NA; cdr3_nt: TGTGCCAGCAGTTTCCAGGCTCCGCCGCGTCAGCCCCAGCATTTT; cdr3_aa: CASSFQAPPRQPQHF
j_call: TRBJ2-3; v_call: TRBV28; clone_size: NA; d_call: TRBD2; cdr3_nt: TGTGCCAGCAGTTTATATGGCGCGGGGACTATCCCTTCCCTTGTGGCAGATACGCAGTATTTT; cdr3_aa: CASSLYGAGTIPSLVADTQYF
j_call: TRBJ1-1; v_call: TRBV5-5; clone_size: NA; d_call: NA; cdr3_nt: TGTGCCAGCAGCCTACTGAACACTGAAGCTTTCTTT; cdr3_aa: CASSLLNTEAFF
j_call: TRBJ1-1; v_call: TRBV28; clone_size: NA; d_call: TRBD1; cdr3_nt: TGTGCCAGCAGTTTAGGCTCTGGACAGGGGAAATGGGCTTTCTTT; cdr3_aa: CASSLGSGQGKWAFF
j_call: TRBJ1-2; v_call: TRBV27; clone_size: NA; d_call: TRBD1; cdr3_nt: TGTGCCAGCAGTTCACCCGCCCTCGGACAGGGGGGAGGCGGCTACACCTTC; cdr3_aa: CASSSPALGQGGGGYTF
j_call: TRBJ1-5; v_call: TRBV19; clone_size: NA; d_call: NA; cdr3_nt: TGTGCCAGTAGTATCCCGTGGGGGGGGGCAGGTCAGCCCCAGCATTTT; cdr3_aa: CASSIPWGGAGQPQHF
j_call: TRBJ2-7; v_call: TRBV7-9; clone_size: NA; d_call: NA; cdr3_nt: TGTGCCAGCAGCTTACACTCCTACGAGCAGTACTTC; cdr3_aa: CASSLHSYEQYF
j_call: TRBJ2-3; v_call: TRBV13; clone_size: once; d_call: NA; cdr3_nt: TGTGCCAGCAGCCGACAGGGCACAGATACGCAGTATTTT; cdr3_aa: CASSRQGTDTQYF
j_call: TRBJ1-2; v_call: TRBV7-8; clone_size: NA; d_call: NA; cdr3_nt: TGTGCCAGCAGCTCGTCCTGGGCGCCTCGGGGCTACACCTTC; cdr3_aa: CASSSSWAPRGYTF
j_call: TRBJ2-7; v_call: TRBV30; clone_size: NA; d_call: NA; cdr3_nt: TGTGCCTGGAACAGGGTCGGCACCTACGAGCAGTACTTC; cdr3_aa: CAWNRVGTYEQYF
j_call: TRBJ2-2; v_call: TRBV7-2; clone_size: NA; d_call: NA; cdr3_nt: TGTGCCAGCAGCTTTAAGGGGACCGGGGAGCTGTTTTTT; cdr3_aa: CASSFKGTGELFF
j_call: TRBJ1-6; v_call: TRBV18; clone_size: once; d_call: NA; cdr3_nt: TGTGCCAGCTCACCACCACAGGGCTCCTATAATTCACCCCTCCACTTT; cdr3_aa: CASSPPQGSYNSPLHF
j_call: TRBJ1-2; v_call: TRBV7-9; clone_size: NA; d_call: NA; cdr3_nt: TGTGCCAGCAGCTTCGACACTGGAGGCTACACCTTC; cdr3_aa: CASSFDTGGYTF
j_call: TRBJ1-3; v_call: TRBV2; clone_size: NA; d_call: NA; cdr3_nt: TGTGCCAGCAGGAGGGGGAGGGATGGAAACACCATATATTTT; cdr3_aa: CASRRGRDGNTIYF
j_call: TRBJ2-7; v_call: TRBV19; clone_size: NA; d_call: NA; cdr3_nt: TGTGCCACGCGTGTCACCTCGGGGGCCTACGAGCAGTACTTC; cdr3_aa: CATRVTSGAYEQYF
j_call: TRBJ2-2; v_call: TRBV14; clone_size: NA; d_call: TRBD2; cdr3_nt: TGTGCCAGCAGCCAGCGGGGGACGGTGAGGACCGGGGAGCTGTTTTTT; cdr3_aa: CASSQRGTVRTGELFF
j_call: TRBJ2-7; v_call: TRBV4-1; clone_size: NA; d_call: TRBD2; cdr3_nt: TGCGCCAGCAGCCCTTCTAGCGGGAACCCCTACGAGCAGTACTTC; cdr3_aa: CASSPSSGNPYEQYF
j_call: TRBJ1-1; v_call: TRBV12-3/TRBV12-4; clone_size: NA; d_call: NA; cdr3_nt: TGTGCCAGCACCTTACGGGGTACTGAAGCTTTCTTT; cdr3_aa: CASTLRGTEAFF
j_call: TRBJ2-1; v_call: TRBV11-3; clone_size: NA; d_call: TRBD2; cdr3_nt: TGTGCCAGCAGCTTAGAGGGACTACGAGACAATGAGCAGTTCTTC; cdr3_aa: CASSLEGLRDNEQFF
j_call: TRBJ1-6; v_call: TRBV25-1; clone_size: NA; d_call: TRBD1; cdr3_nt: TGTGCCAGCAGTGAGTCGACAGGGTCTAATTCACCCCTCCACTTT; cdr3_aa: CASSESTGSNSPLHF